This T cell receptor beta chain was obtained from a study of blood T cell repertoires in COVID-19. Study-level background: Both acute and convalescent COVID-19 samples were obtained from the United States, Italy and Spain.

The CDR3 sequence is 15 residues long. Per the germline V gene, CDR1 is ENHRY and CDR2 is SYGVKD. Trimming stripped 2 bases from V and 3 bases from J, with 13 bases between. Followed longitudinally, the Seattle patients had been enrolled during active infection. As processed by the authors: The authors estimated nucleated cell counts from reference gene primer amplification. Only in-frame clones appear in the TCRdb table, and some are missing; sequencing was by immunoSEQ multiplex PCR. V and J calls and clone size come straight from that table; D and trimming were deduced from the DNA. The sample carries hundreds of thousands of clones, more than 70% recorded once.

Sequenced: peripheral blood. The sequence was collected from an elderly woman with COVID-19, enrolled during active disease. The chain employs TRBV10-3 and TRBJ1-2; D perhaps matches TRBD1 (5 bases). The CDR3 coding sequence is TGTGCCATCAGTGAGACTGGGGCTAGGGACTATGGCTACACCTTC. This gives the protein CAISETGARDYGYTF.